The 11 T cell receptor beta chains in this list originate from one sample, sequenced in a study of cytomegalovirus exposure and HLA in healthy donors. PCR used 60 Vbeta primers and 13 Jbeta primers. Only in-frame clones appear in the TCRdb table, and some are missing; sequencing was by immunoSEQ multiplex PCR. Here the sample spans approximately 140,000 clones, roughly 83% being singletons. The sample consisted of PBMCs. Every receptor here comes from a human donor in good health.

The rearrangement uses TRBV11-1 and TRBJ1-1; D gene ambiguous. The CDR3 has 16 amino acids. Looked up from germline, CDR1 is SGHAT and CDR2 is FQDESV (reference sequence). The V and J ends lost 5 bases and 0 bases respectively, with 16 bases between them. The CDR3 spells CASSPGVGGMNTEAFF. In DNA, the CDR3 is TGTGCCAGCAGCCCCGGAGTCGGCGGGATGAACACTGAAGCTTTCTTT. Based on the CDR3 plus reference TRBV11-1 and TRBJ1-1, the full variable domain is EAEVAQSPRYKITEKSQAVAFWCDPISGHATLYWYRQILGQGPELLVQFQDESVVDDSQLPKDRFSAERLKGVDSTLKIQPAELGDSAMYLCASSPGVGGMNTEAFFGQGTRLTVV.

A word on this clone: The junction departs from the called germline gene at one end, perhaps through a read error. The chain links TRBV27 to TRBJ2-3; tentative D call: TRBD1 (6 bases). Germline V CDR1 and CDR2: MNHEY, SMNVEV (reference sequence). This CDR3 has 15 amino acids. The DNA for the CDR3 is TGTGCCAGCAGATTATTGGGGGCGAAAGATACGCTCGCTCATTTT. Its protein product is CASRLLGAKDTLAHF.

The chain recombines TRBV7-2 with TRBJ2-1, with D tentatively TRBD1 (6 bases). The CDR3 covers 14 residues. Germline assignment: CDR1 SGHTA and CDR2 FQGNSA. The V gene lost 4 bases and the J gene lost 10 bases, with 17 bases spanning the gap. CDR3 in DNA: TGTGCCAGCAGCTGGGGGCCTCAGCAGACGGAGCAGTTCTTC. It encodes CASSWGPQQTEQFF.

The V call is TRBV10-3, the J call TRBJ2-1; D ambiguous. In germline, CDR1 is ENHRY, CDR2 SYGVKD. The CDR3 covers 11 residues. V lost 3 bases, J lost 8 bases, and 5 bases lay in between. The CDR3 sequence is CAISDLHEQFF. The CDR3 region has the DNA TGTGCCATCAGTGATCTCCATGAGCAGTTCTTC.

This clone occurred a few times. V gene TRBV4-2 combines with J gene TRBJ2-3; unclear D gene. V lost 1 base to trimming and J lost 2 bases, with 13 bases between them. The germline V gene has CDR1 LGHNA and CDR2 YNFKEQ. The length of the CDR3 is 16 residues. The CDR3, as DNA: TGTGCCAGCAGCCAAGGGGCAGGTGGGCCCACAGATACGCAGTATTTT. Translation gives CASSQGAGGPTDTQYF.

V usage is TRBV19 and J usage is TRBJ1-5; possibly TRBD1 for D (6 bases). With 6 bases removed from V and 3 bases from J, the gap between germline ends came to 9 bases. The CDR3 is 13 amino acids. Germline V gene data show CDR1 as LNHDA and CDR2 as SQIVND (reference sequence). CDR3 loop: CASRDSFNQPQHF. The CDR3 DNA reads as TGTGCCAGTAGGGACAGTTTCAATCAGCCCCAGCATTTT.

The chain carries TRBV15 and TRBJ2-7; the match to TRBD1 covers 9 bases. The CDR3 contains 13 residues. Unmatched junction bases numbered 5, after V lost 8 bases and J lost 3 bases. The germline V gene has CDR1 LNHNV and CDR2 YYDKDF (reference sequence). CDR3 residues: CATGRDRDYEQYF. DNA of the CDR3: TGTGCCACCGGCCGGGACAGGGACTACGAGCAGTACTTC.

The genes are TRBV27 and TRBJ1-6; maybe TRBD1 (5 bases). The CDR3 covers 14 residues. Germline values: CDR1 MNHEY, CDR2 SMNVEV (reference sequence). Trimming removed 9 bases at V and 5 bases at J, with 14 bases between. The CDR3 protein is CARDQGKNNSPLHF. In DNA form, the CDR3 reads TGTGCCAGAGACCAGGGTAAAAATAATTCACCCCTCCACTTT.

V is TRBV6-5 and J is TRBJ1-6, with a possible D match to TRBD1 (5 bases). Germline loops: CDR1 MNHEY, CDR2 SVGAGI. Trimming took off 6 bases at V and 6 bases at J, with 12 bases between the two ends. The CDR3 is made up of 14 amino acids. The CDR3, as DNA: TGTGCCAGCAGCCTCCGGGGGGTTAATTCACCCCTCCACTTT. As protein: CASSLRGVNSPLHF.

The chain uses TRBV4-3 and TRBJ2-2, with TRBD2 identical over 12 bases. The CDR3 is 18 residues long. Germline loops: CDR1 LGHNA, CDR2 YSLEER. The V segment lost 0 bases and the J segment 8 bases; nucleotides outside the gene matches: 10. The CDR3 here is CASSQDPTSGRPRGELFF. For the CDR3, the DNA is TGCGCCAGCAGCCAAGATCCTACTAGCGGGAGGCCCCGTGGGGAGCTGTTTTTT.

V gene TRBV6-5 combines with J gene TRBJ2-5; TRBD2 agrees at 9 bases. Per germline, CDR1 MNHEY and CDR2 SVGAGI. The CDR3 spans 16 residues. J was trimmed by 2 bases and V by 2 bases; bases with no gene match: 6. In nucleotides, the CDR3 is TGTGCCAGCAGTTACGGTCCAGCGGGGGGACAAGAGACCCAGTACTTC. The encoded protein is CASSYGPAGGQETQYF.